A single sample gave rise to the 5 T cell receptor beta chains below, sequenced in a study of Graves' ophthalmopathy and Graves' hyperthyroidism. The authors amplified TCR beta CDR3 regions, and they did so from RNA transcripts for repertoire sequencing. Scientists carried out first-round RT-PCR using HTBI primers and then a second-round multiplex PCR. TCRdb redid the calling of the multiplex PCR reads with MiXCR, one entry per CDR3 protein. Seen here are some 1.1 million distinct CDR3 sequences, about two fifths observed once, and the top ten hold approximately 10%. The source material was peripheral blood or thyroid tissue (not recorded which). Source of these receptors: an adult man with Graves' hyperthyroidism.

CDR3 loop: CASSSAGGGGVPGSYEQYF. CDR3 nucleotides: TGTGCCAGCAGCTCTGCCGGCGGGGGAGGAGTGCCGGGCTCCTACGAGCAGTACTTC. This chain uses TRBV7-9 with TRBJ2-7; the match to TRBD2 covers 7 bases. The V gene end was trimmed by 4 bases and the J gene end by 0 bases; junction bases not matched to a gene: 18. The CDR3 loop spans 19 amino acids. Germline lookup yields CDR1 SEHNR and CDR2 FQNEAQ (reference sequence).

This rearrangement joins TRBV11-2 to TRBJ1-5; tentatively, D is TRBD1 (6 bases). V gave up 1 base and J gave up 5 bases, with 12 bases separating them. CDR1 and CDR2 (germline): SGHAT, FQNNGV. This CDR3 has 15 amino acids. CDR3 in DNA: TGTGCCAGCAGCTTAGTTTCAGGGGTAGATCAGCCCCAGCATTTT. Translating gives CASSLVSGVDQPQHF.

The CDR3 nucleotides are TGTGCCAGCAGTTGGGCAGGGAAGAACACTGAAGCTTTCTTT. It specifies CASSWAGKNTEAFF. The chain is built from TRBV27 and TRBJ1-1; TRBD1 is a possible D gene (5 bases). The CDR3 loop spans 14 amino acids. From germline, CDR1 is MNHEY and CDR2 SMNVEV (reference sequence). V gave up 4 bases and J gave up 1 base, with 10 bases separating them.

As to this clonotype: Possible read error: a much larger clone is one base away. The chain is built from TRBV7-9 and TRBJ2-7, with D unresolved. CDR3 size: 11 residues. CDR1 is SEHNR, CDR2 FQNEAQ, per germline (reference sequence). For the CDR3, the DNA is TGTGCCGGCAGCTCTTACGACGAGCAGTACTTC. This sequence encodes CAGSSYDEQYF.

The CDR3 loop is CASSPDILNTEAFF. The CDR3 DNA follows: TGTGCCAGCAGCCCGGACATTTTGAACACTGAAGCTTTCTTT. This rearrangement joins TRBV7-2 to TRBJ1-1; D perhaps matches TRBD1 (5 bases). The ends were cut back, 5 bases at V and 0 bases at J, with 10 bases in the middle. The CDR3 sequence is 14 residues long. The germline V gene encodes CDR1 SGHTA and CDR2 FQGNSA.